A selection of T cell receptor beta chains follows, all from one sample in a study of blood T cell repertoires in COVID-19. Using immunoSEQ multiplex PCR, the repertoire was profiled, and TCRdb retains in-frame clones only, with some absent. The sample carries about 140,000 clones, around 80% recorded once. What was sequenced was peripheral blood. All receptors come from a woman of 80 years or more in a cohort sampled during active or convalescent COVID-19. CDR3s include the opening cysteine and the closing phenylalanine or tryptophan. D genes are given only for firm matches. Only some rows state a clone size, as once, few, many or a class for expanded clones.

j_call | clone_size | d_call | v_call | cdr3_nt | cdr3_aa
TRBJ1-4 | NA | NA | TRBV7-9 | TGTGCCAGCAGCTTAGCGCTCACGACAACCGCAACTAATGAAAAACTGTTTTTT | CASSLALTTTATNEKLFF
TRBJ2-4 | few | NA | TRBV5-4 | TGTGCCAGCAGCGAGGACAGGACTACAAACATTCAGTACTTC | CASSEDRTTNIQYF
TRBJ2-2 | NA | TRBD1 | TRBV7-3 | TGTGCCAGCTCGTGGGGTCAGGGGGTGAACACCGGGGAGCTGTTTTTT | CASSWGQGVNTGELFF
TRBJ1-6 | NA | NA | TRBV14 | TGTGCCAGCAGCCAAGATCTTCTACGGGGGACACCCCTCCACTTT | CASSQDLLRGTPLHF
TRBJ2-5 | NA | TRBD2 | TRBV7-9 | TGTGCCAGTAGCGGGGGGGTCCAAGAGACCCAGTACTTC | CASSGGVQETQYF
TRBJ2-7 | NA | TRBD2 | TRBV30 | TGTGCCTGGACTAGCGGGGGGCTACCCTCCTACGAGCAGTACTTC | CAWTSGGLPSYEQYF
TRBJ2-5 | NA | TRBD2 | TRBV18 | TGTGCCAGCTCACCAACGAGCGGGAGCTTGAAAGAGACCCAGTACTTC | CASSPTSGSLKETQYF
TRBJ2-3 | NA | TRBD2 | TRBV18 | TGTGCCAGCTCACTCCCGCCCTGGATCGAGGAGCGGGGGACAGATACGCAGTATTTT | CASSLPPWIEERGTDTQYF
TRBJ2-5 | NA | TRBD2 | TRBV2 | TGTGCCAGCAGTGAAGCGGTCCCTAGCGGGGAGACCCAGTACTTC | CASSEAVPSGETQYF
TRBJ2-7 | NA | NA | TRBV5-1 | TGCGCCAGCAGCTTGGCGACCGGGGGTCTCGAGCAGTACTTC | CASSLATGGLEQYF
TRBJ2-5 | NA | NA | TRBV5-1 | TGCGCCAGCAGCCCGACAACAGGGAGCGAGACCCAGTACTTC | CASSPTTGSETQYF
TRBJ2-1 | few | NA | TRBV19 | TGTGCCAGTAGTATTTTACAATCACAGCAGTTCTTC | CASSILQSQQFF
TRBJ2-2 | NA | TRBD1 | TRBV5-1 | TGCGCCAGCAGCTTGGCCGGGACAGGGAGAAACACCGGGGAGCTGTTTTTT | CASSLAGTGRNTGELFF
TRBJ1-2 | NA | NA | TRBV6-5 | TGTGCCAGCACTGGCAGGGGCTATGGCTACACCTTC | CASTGRGYGYTF
TRBJ1-2 | NA | NA | TRBV19 | TGTGCCAGTACCCTCGGGAGGGGCGCTAACTATGGCTACACCTTC | CASTLGRGANYGYTF
TRBJ2-2 | NA | NA | TRBV18 | TGTGCCAGCTCACCGGACACGGGGAACACCGGGGAGCTGTTTTTT | CASSPDTGNTGELFF
TRBJ2-7 | NA | NA | TRBV3-1/TRBV3-2 | TGTGCCAGCAGCCAAGGACTAGGGCAGTACTTC | CASSQGLGQYF
TRBJ2-1 | NA | NA | TRBV4-2 | TGTGCCAGCAGCCACCAAAAGAGCTCTTTGAATGAGCAGTTCTTC | CASSHQKSSLNEQFF
TRBJ1-2 | few | TRBD1 | TRBV5-4 | TGTGCCAGCAGTCCCCAGGGGGCCGGTGGCTACACCTTC | CASSPQGAGGYTF
TRBJ2-3 | NA | TRBD2 | TRBV14 | TGTGCCAGCAGCCAAGGGCTAGCGGGGGCCCGCTCTCCTCGATATTTT | CASSQGLAGARSPRYF
TRBJ2-3 | NA | TRBD2 | TRBV7-2 | TGTGCCAGCAGCTCCGGACTAGCGGGGGGGGATTTT | CASSSGLAGGDF
TRBJ2-2 | NA | NA | TRBV5-1 | TGCGCCAGCAGCTTGAGGCAGGGTGGGGCCACCGGGGAGCTGTTTTTT | CASSLRQGGATGELFF
TRBJ1-1 | once | TRBD1 | TRBV4-2 | TGTGCCAGCAGCCAACTGGACAGGGAAGCTTTCTTT | CASSQLDREAFF
TRBJ1-5 | NA | NA | TRBV24-1 | TGTGCCACCAGTGACCCAGACGGGATCAATCAGCCCCAGCATTTT | CATSDPDGINQPQHF
TRBJ2-7 | NA | NA | TRBV6-5 | TGTGCTGTTTTCCGGTCCTCCTACGAGCAGTACTTC | CAVFRSSYEQYF
TRBJ1-4 | NA | NA | TRBV12-3/TRBV12-4 | TGTGCCAGCAAAGGGAGGGTAGATGAAAAACTGTTTTTT | CASKGRVDEKLFF
TRBJ2-3 | NA | NA | TRBV7-8 | TGTGCCAGCAGCCGCTTTACAGATACGCAGTATTTT | CASSRFTDTQYF
TRBJ1-4 | NA | TRBD1 | TRBV28 | TGTGCCAGCAACATGGACAGGGCTGAAAAACTGTTTTTT | CASNMDRAEKLFF
TRBJ1-6 | NA | NA | TRBV28 | TGTGCCAGCAGTCCGAGTAGCAGGGGCTATAATTCACCCCTCCACTTT | CASSPSSRGYNSPLHF